A single sample is the source of the 29 T cell receptor beta chains below, sequenced in a study of T-cell reconstitution after alpha-beta-depleted transplantation in children. Whole-study results and caveats: Newly generated T cells supplied most T-cell counts and diversity one year post-transplant.

A library of TCRbeta sequences, prepared with unique molecular identifiers, was generated. TCRdb independently ran MiXCR on the PCR reads; one entry per CDR3 protein. The sample includes fewer than 350,000 distinct CDR3 sequences, almost 8% of them seen just once. No cognate antigen is known for these TCRs. The material was peripheral blood, obtained 360 days after TCRalphabeta/CD19-depleted stem cell transplant. All receptors derive from a female patient aged 2 to 10 who had a stem cell transplant for Fanconi anemia, so the T cells may come from the graft donor.

This clonotype was recorded a few times. V gene TRBV28 combines with J gene TRBJ2-3, with D perhaps matching TRBD1 (6 bases). V shed 4 bases and J shed 7 bases, with 9 bases lying between them. CDR3 length: 12 amino acids. Germline-derived CDR1 and CDR2 are MDHEN and SYDVKM. The CDR3 DNA reads TGTGCCAGCAGTTGGCAGGGGAATACGCAGTATTTT. Translating gives CASSWQGNTQYF.

This clonotype was counted at least ten times. The chain recombines TRBV30 with TRBJ1-1; weak D call: TRBD1 (6 bases). This CDR3 has 12 amino acids. Looked up from germline, CDR1 is GTSNPN and CDR2 is SVGIG (reference sequence). Trimming took off 5 bases at V and 3 bases at J, with 10 bases between the two ends. CDR3 loop: CAWGQKDTEAFF. The CDR3 DNA follows: TGTGCCTGGGGACAGAAGGACACTGAAGCTTTCTTT.

This clonotype showed up just a few times. The chain recombines TRBV28 with TRBJ1-5, with TRBD1 as a possible D gene (6 bases). CDR1 MDHEN and CDR2 SYDVKM come from the germline V gene. V lost 11 bases to trimming and J lost 4 bases, with 15 bases between them. The CDR3 has 13 amino acids. The CDR3 DNA is TGTGCCCTTGGGGGGCAGATGAATCAGCCCCAGCATTTT. Protein sequence: CALGGQMNQPQHF.

This clonotype was counted at least ten times. The chain couples TRBV5-1 to TRBJ2-1, with 8 bases fitting TRBD1. Germline assignment: CDR1 SGHRS and CDR2 YFSETQ. This CDR3 has 17 amino acids. J gave up 0 bases and V 2 bases, and 7 bases lay outside the gene matches. The CDR3 DNA sequence: TGCGCCAGCAGCTTCTACCAACAGGGGGGCTCCTACAATGAGCAGTTCTTC. Translating it yields CASSFYQQGGSYNEQFF.

The chain links TRBV20-1 to TRBJ1-2; tentative D call: TRBD1 (5 bases). The length of the CDR3 is 13 residues. The V end lost 3 bases, the J end lost 4 bases, and 12 bases lay between the germline ends. Germline loops: CDR1 DFQATT, CDR2 SNEGSKA (reference sequence). CDR3 nucleotide sequence: TGCAGTGCTAGCAGGGTTCTAGGCTATGGCTACACCTTC. This sequence encodes CSASRVLGYGYTF.

The sample holds a few counts of this clonotype. This chain connects TRBV7-2 to TRBJ1-2; D is perhaps TRBD1 (5 bases). The CDR3 is made up of 14 amino acids. Germline CDR1 reads SGHTA; CDR2 reads FQGNSA. Trimming took off 4 bases at V and 5 bases at J, with 14 bases between the two ends. CDR3 DNA sequence: TGTGCCAGCAGCTCGGCCCAGGGATTGTATGGCTACACCTTC. As protein: CASSSAQGLYGYTF. Looking up the rest from reference TRBV7-2 and TRBJ1-2 gives the full variable domain: GAGVSQSPSNKVTEKGKDVELRCDPISGHTALYWYRQSLGQGLEFLIYFQGNSAPDKSGLPSDRFSAERTGGSVSTLTIQRTQQEDSAVYLCASSSAQGLYGYTFGSGTRLTVV.

This clonotype was observed at least ten times. The V call is TRBV12-3 or TRBV12-4, the J call TRBJ1-2, with 8 bases matching TRBD1. CDR3 length: 13 residues. V trimming: 3 bases; J trimming: 5 bases; junction bases outside the gene matches: 2. CDR3 in DNA: TGTGCCAGCAGTTTCGACAGGGGATATGGCTACACCTTC. Encoded protein: CASSFDRGYGYTF.

This clonotype was counted ten times or more. J is TRBJ2-7 and V is TRBV3-1; no reliable D call. V was trimmed by 5 bases and J by 2 bases, leaving 7 bases between them. This CDR3 is 12 amino acids long. Per germline, CDR1 LGHDT and CDR2 YNNKEL (reference sequence). The CDR3 loop reads CASSFRTYEQYF. DNA for the CDR3: TGTGCCAGCAGCTTCCGAACCTACGAGCAGTACTTC.

This clonotype was detected many times. CDR3 nucleotides: TGCGCCAGCAGCCGTCTTACCCCGCCTCTTAGGGATACAGATACGCAGTATTTT. Protein sequence: CASSRLTPPLRDTDTQYF. The chain uses TRBV5-1 and TRBJ2-3; D remains unclear. Germline CDR1 reads SGHRS; CDR2 reads YFSETQ. V was shortened by 4 bases and J by 3 bases, with 24 bases between the two germline ends. This CDR3 has 18 amino acids.

This clonotype has at least ten counts. The chain combines TRBV6-1 with TRBJ2-2; D possibly uses TRBD1 or TRBD2 (6 bases each). The CDR3 sequence is 16 residues long. V gave up 10 bases and J gave up 4 bases, with 22 bases separating them. Germline V lookup: CDR1 MNHNS, CDR2 SASEGT. The CDR3 bases are TGTGCCATTACTACGGGGGCAGGGGCGATCACCGGGGAGCTGTTTTTT. It is translated as CAITTGAGAITGELFF.

This clonotype was recorded many times. The CDR3 nucleotides read TGTGCCAGCAGCCAAGATCAGTTGGCGGGGGATAGCACAGATACGCAGTATTTT. Translated: CASSQDQLAGDSTDTQYF. V is TRBV4-2 and J is TRBJ2-3; 7 nucleotides agree with TRBD2. CDR3 length equals 18 residues. V trimming: 0 bases; J trimming: 0 bases; junction bases outside the gene matches: 9. Germline lookup yields CDR1 LGHNA and CDR2 YNFKEQ.

The sample holds a few counts of this clonotype. The CDR3 sequence is CASSQVMRASPTYEQYF. The CDR3 DNA is TGTGCCAGCAGCCAAGTAATGCGTGCTAGCCCGACTTACGAGCAGTACTTC. The chain has TRBV3-1 and TRBJ2-7; D is possibly TRBD2 (5 bases). Germline-derived CDR1 and CDR2 are LGHDT and YNNKEL (reference sequence). Trimming took off 1 base at V and 4 bases at J, with 20 bases between the two ends. The CDR3 length is 17 residues.

This sequence joins TRBV7-3 and TRBJ2-5, with D possibly matching TRBD2 (5 bases). The CDR3 runs to 15 residues. CDR1 and CDR2 from the germline V gene are SGHTA and FQGTGA. With 4 bases removed from V and 1 base from J, the gap between germline ends came to 13 bases. The CDR3 DNA sequence: TGTGCCAGCAGCTCCAATAGTACTAGCCAAGAGACCCAGTACTTC. Protein product: CASSSNSTSQETQYF.

This clonotype was seen at least ten times. The chain couples TRBV5-1 to TRBJ2-3; 9 bases line up with TRBD2. This CDR3 contains 15 residues. Germline V lookup: CDR1 SGHRS, CDR2 YFSETQ. V was pared by 0 bases and J by 2 bases, with 1 base of the junction left unmatched. The DNA for the CDR3 is TGCGCCAGCAGCTTGGAGCGGGGGGACACAGATACGCAGTATTTT. It is translated as CASSLERGDTDTQYF.

The sample holds many counts of this clonotype. V gene TRBV5-6 combines with J gene TRBJ1-1; D is unresolved. This CDR3 has 15 residues. Per the germline V gene, CDR1 is SGHDT and CDR2 is YYEEEE. Trimming took 2 bases from V and 1 from J, leaving 12 bases between them. The CDR3 nucleotides are TGTGCCAGCAGCTTAACCGGGTCCTCGAACACTGAAGCTTTCTTT. Translating gives CASSLTGSSNTEAFF.

The CDR3 nucleotides read TGTGCCAGCAGCTTCGACAGGGCCCCGGATGGGCAGTACTTC. It yields the protein CASSFDRAPDGQYF. The rearrangement links TRBV7-2 to TRBJ2-7, with 7 bases fitting TRBD1. The germline V gene has CDR1 SGHTA and CDR2 FQGNSA. The CDR3 consists of 14 residues. V shed 3 bases and J 9 bases; nucleotides not matched to a gene: 11. Full variable domain (missing parts from reference TRBV7-2 and TRBJ2-7): GAGVSQSPSNKVTEKGKDVELRCDPISGHTALYWYRQSLGQGLEFLIYFQGNSAPDKSGLPSDRFSAERTGGSVSTLTIQRTQQEDSAVYLCASSFDRAPDGQYFGPGTRLTVT.

On this clonotype: This could be a read error, since a much larger clone is one nucleotide away. The CDR3 DNA is TGTGCCACCAGAAAAGGACTAGCGGGAGGCAATGGGCAGTTCTTC. This translates into CATRKGLAGGNGQFF. The chain links TRBV15 to TRBJ2-1; 14 nucleotides agree with TRBD2. The CDR3 spans 15 residues. In germline, CDR1 is LNHNV, CDR2 YYDKDF (reference sequence).

This clonotype appeared many times. The V call is TRBV27, the J call TRBJ2-1; TRBD2 matches 9 bases. Germline CDR1 reads MNHEY; CDR2 reads SMNVEV (reference sequence). The CDR3 has 13 residues. In DNA form, the CDR3 reads TGTGATTTTAGCGGGAGAAATGACAATGAGCAGTTCTTC. Translating it yields CDFSGRNDNEQFF.

CDR3 amino acids: CASSDTPGYSSYNEQFF. CDR3 DNA: TGTGCCAGTAGTGATACGCCGGGATATTCCTCCTACAATGAGCAGTTCTTC. The rearrangement uses TRBV19 and TRBJ2-1; possibly TRBD2 for D (5 bases). V lost 5 bases, J lost 0 bases, and 17 bases lay in between. This CDR3 is built from 17 residues. Germline loops: CDR1 LNHDA, CDR2 SQIVND (reference sequence).

Comment on this clonotype: One base away lies a much larger clone, so this may be a sequencing read error. The chain has TRBV2 and TRBJ1-3; D perhaps matches TRBD1 (5 bases). CDR3 length equals 15 residues. Per the germline V gene, CDR1 is SNHLY and CDR2 is FYNNEI. The CDR3 spells CTSSTTAFSGNTIYF. In nucleotides, the CDR3 is TGTACCAGCAGTACGACAGCATTCTCTGGAAACACCATATATTTT.

This clonotype was seen at least ten times. The chain links TRBV15 to TRBJ1-2, with a possible D match to TRBD1 (6 bases). Trimming took off 3 bases at V and 6 bases at J, with 23 bases between the two ends. This CDR3 has 17 amino acids. CDR1 and CDR2 (germline): LNHNV, YYDKDF (reference sequence). CDR3 loop: CATSRGRATGDLNGYTF. DNA for the CDR3: TGTGCCACCAGCAGGGGCCGTGCGACAGGTGATTTAAATGGCTACACCTTC.

This clonotype was observed many times. The CDR3 sequence is CASSVFRRETQYF. The CDR3 nucleotides read TGTGCCAGCAGTGTCTTCCGGCGGGAGACCCAGTACTTC. The chain recombines TRBV12-3 or TRBV12-4 with TRBJ2-5, with unresolved D. With 5 bases removed from V and 5 bases from J, the gap between germline ends came to 12 bases. This CDR3 has 13 residues.

The table lists this clonotype with many counts. The V gene is TRBV25-1, the J gene TRBJ1-1; D ambiguous. Germline V lookup: CDR1 MGHDK, CDR2 SYGVNS. There are 15 residues in the CDR3. V lost 2 bases and J 1 base, leaving 11 bases between the germline ends. Written as DNA, the CDR3 is TGTGCCAGCAGTGAACTTACCCTCGGGAACACTGAAGCTTTCTTT. It encodes CASSELTLGNTEAFF.

The chain has TRBV28 and TRBJ1-1; D not certain. Trimming left V 5 bases short and J 4 bases short, with 14 bases between. This CDR3 is 14 amino acids long. The V gene's germline CDR1 is MDHEN and CDR2 SYDVKM. In DNA form, the CDR3 reads TGTGCCAGCAGTCCCGAGACGTGGTTCACTGAAGCTTTCTTT. The encoded protein is CASSPETWFTEAFF.

At least ten counts were recorded for this clonotype. The V and J genes are TRBV4-2 and TRBJ2-3; 8 bases are a match to TRBD1. V lost 3 bases to trimming and J lost 3 bases; unmatched junction nucleotides: 17. CDR3 length: 19 amino acids. The germline gives CDR1 LGHNA, CDR2 YNFKEQ. The chain's CDR3 is CASSHLLSGDRGATDTQYF. For the CDR3, the DNA is TGTGCCAGCAGCCACCTCCTTTCGGGCGACAGGGGAGCGACAGATACGCAGTATTTT.

This clonotype was seen repeatedly, ten times or more. The V gene is TRBV6-6, the J gene TRBJ1-1; possible D gene TRBD1, 6 bases. The CDR3 totals 12 residues. Trimming stripped 6 bases from V and 3 bases from J, with 8 bases between. The germline CDR1 and CDR2 sequences are MNHNY and SVGAGI (reference sequence). The CDR3: CASSRTDTEAFF. The CDR3 bases are TGTGCCAGCAGCAGGACAGACACTGAAGCTTTCTTT.

This clonotype was counted at least ten times. The J gene is TRBJ2-7, the V gene TRBV28; no definite D call. This CDR3 has 15 amino acids. Trimming pared 3 bases from V and 2 bases from J, leaving 14 bases between. Germline V gene sequence: CDR1 MDHEN, CDR2 SYDVKM. CDR3 DNA: TGTGCCAGCAGTTTCTGGGCAGCAAAGGCCTACGAGCAGTACTTC. Encoded protein: CASSFWAAKAYEQYF.

V gene TRBV6-1 combines with J gene TRBJ2-2; D may be TRBD1 (7 bases). V lost 1 base, J lost 4 bases, and 16 bases lay in between. The CDR3 is 17 residues long. CDR1 and CDR2 (germline): MNHNS, SASEGT. CDR3 DNA sequence: TGTGCCAGCAGTGAAGTCCCCGGAGGGACAGCCACCGGGGAGCTGTTTTTT. Its translation is CASSEVPGGTATGELFF.

This clonotype was seen many times. This chain uses TRBV2 with TRBJ2-1, with unresolved D. The germline CDR1 and CDR2 sequences are SNHLY and FYNNEI. V was pared by 3 bases and J by 3 bases, with 6 bases between. The CDR3 length is 13 residues. In DNA form, the CDR3 reads TGTGCCAGCAGTGATCGGTTCTACAATGAGCAGTTCTTC. Encoded protein: CASSDRFYNEQFF.